This is a list of T cell receptor beta chains from one sample in a study of T cell responses to AZD1222 COVID-19 vaccine. Produced via immunoSEQ multiplex PCR; TCRdb's table is partial and in-frame only. The sample lists about 94,000 clones, around nine tenths occurring once. This material consisted of peripheral blood, taken 28 days after the second AZD1222 dose. The receptors were sampled from an adult who received the AZD1222 COVID-19 vaccine. Both conserved end residues are trimmed from each CDR3. Rows may omit the clone size; those that give it use once, few, many or a size class.

-	TRBV7-9	TRBJ1-2	ASSSTSGQLNYGYT
-	TRBV4-1	TRBJ2-7	ASSQWTGSYEQY
-	TRBV13	TRBJ2-2	ASSLVAGSGELF
-	TRBV5-1	TRBJ1-2	ASSPRFEPGSSYGYT
-	TRBV7-9	TRBJ2-5	ASSFRDWYQETQY
-	TRBV6-6	TRBJ2-1	ASSYSMGTGTDEQF
-	TRBV7-7	TRBJ2-2	ASSRDRATGELF
-	TRBV2	TRBJ2-2	ASSGSYNTGELF
-	TRBV7-9	TRBJ1-5	ASSIGGDQPQH
-	TRBV7-6	TRBJ2-2	ASSLSLQGAEELF
-	TRBV3-1/TRBV3-2	TRBJ1-1	ASSHEYVLPGTEAF
-	TRBV10-3	TRBJ1-6	AISDGRNSPLH
-	TRBV6-6	TRBJ1-4	ASRQGHPEKLF
-	TRBV11-1	TRBJ2-1	ASSLEARYNEQF
-	TRBV11-3	TRBJ2-5	ASSALQGRGETQY
-	TRBV6-5	TRBJ1-5	ASSWGGNQPQH
-	TRBV7-2	TRBJ2-7	ASSPRAGTYEQY
once	TRBV19	TRBJ1-5	ASSIDRAGGNQPQH
-	TRBV18	TRBJ2-7	ASSPDRIYEQY
-	TRBV7-8	TRBJ1-5	ASSQRRASQPQH
-	TRBV7-2	TRBJ1-3	ASSLEGRMLSGNTIY
-	TRBV5-6	TRBJ2-5	ASSLGGQGFGTQY
-	TRBV28	TRBJ1-1	ASSSPGEMNTEAF
-	TRBV3-1/TRBV3-2	TRBJ2-2	ASSQTWGQGARSGELF
once	TRBV7-8	TRBJ2-7	ASSQPGYEQY
-	TRBV18	TRBJ1-4	ASSPGQGGLF
-	TRBV6-5	TRBJ1-2	ASSYTGGSDGYT
-	TRBV5-4	TRBJ2-5	ASSFGSQETQY
-	TRBV19	TRBJ1-5	ASSLIYSNQPQH
-	TRBV28	TRBJ1-4	ASSLGQGREKLF
-	TRBV5-1	TRBJ2-7	ASSLDAGLASYEQY
-	TRBV3-1/TRBV3-2	TRBJ1-2	ASSQEGRYGYT
few	TRBV6-2/TRBV6-3	TRBJ2-1	ASSTDGYNEQF
-	TRBV7-2	TRBJ2-1	ASSLRNNEQF
-	TRBV7-8	TRBJ2-3	ASSLADNAADTQY
-	TRBV9	TRBJ2-1	ASSVGNGIYNEQF
-	TRBV19	TRBJ1-1	ASRGQGSTEAF
-	TRBV5-1	TRBJ1-5	ASSLGDSQPQH
-	TRBV14	TRBJ2-7	ASSPGLIYEQY
once	TRBV18	TRBJ1-2	ASSPGTGVNYGYT
-	TRBV18	TRBJ2-2	ASSRFRTPGQGDTGELF
-	TRBV12-5	TRBJ1-5	ASGPGDSRVNQPQH
-	TRBV6-2/TRBV6-3	TRBJ2-1	ASSYSLAGGLSSYNEQF
once	TRBV10-3	TRBJ1-6	AISEVAGGTSPLH
few	TRBV6-4	TRBJ2-3	ASSDRGSTDTQY
-	TRBV20-1	TRBJ2-6	SASPGSGANVLT
-	TRBV2	TRBJ2-7	ASSESLPDEQY
-	TRBV30	TRBJ2-1	AWSVQRGAGHKF
few	TRBV5-1	TRBJ2-7	ASSSLAGGSYEQY
-	TRBV19	TRBJ1-1	ASSPATKSTEAF
-	TRBV7-9	TRBJ2-3	ASSFTSGRTDTQY
once	TRBV10-3	TRBJ1-2	AITTQGDYGYT
-	TRBV11-3	TRBJ2-1	ASSLAGGYNEQF
-	TRBV10-2	TRBJ2-4	ASSEVANIQY
-	TRBV2	TRBJ1-6	ASSRTGASPLH